This passage covers 9 T cell receptor beta chains from one sample sequenced in a study of Tregs in tolerant kidney transplant recipients. Libraries were prepared by immunoSEQ multiplex PCR; TCRdb keeps only in-frame clonotypes and omits some of them. Of about 240,000 clones listed, about four fifths were seen once; the top ten hold less than 0.75%. The sequencing sample was made of CD4+ T cells from blood. These receptors came from a human donor in good health.

The CDR3 region is CASSSWTGTGGGYTF. The CDR3 nucleotides read TGTGCCAGCAGTAGCTGGACAGGCACGGGGGGAGGCTACACCTTC. The V gene is TRBV6-9, the J gene TRBJ1-2, with 7 bases aligning to TRBD1. J was trimmed by 8 bases and V by 5 bases; bases with no gene match: 14. The CDR3 totals 15 residues. Germline V gene data show CDR1 as MNHGY and CDR2 as SVAAGI.

This rearrangement joins TRBV7-9 to TRBJ1-2, with 11 bases identical to TRBD1. This CDR3 comprises 16 residues. Germline V gene lookup returns CDR1 SEHNR and CDR2 FQNEAQ (reference sequence). V lost 5 bases and J lost 4; bases outside the gene matches: 9. CDR3 nucleotide sequence: TGTGCCAGCAGCCCTCCGTGGACAGGGGGCCTCTATGGCTACACCTTC. This encodes CASSPPWTGGLYGYTF.

This clone showed up just a few times. The chain recombines TRBV6-5 with TRBJ1-2; TRBD1 matches 8 bases. The trim removed 2 bases at V and 3 bases at J, leaving 8 bases unmatched. Looked up from germline, CDR1 is MNHEY and CDR2 is SVGAGI. CDR3 length: 16 amino acids. CDR3 amino acids: CASSYEDRAFDYGYTF. The CDR3 nucleotides are TGTGCCAGCAGTTACGAGGACAGGGCCTTTGACTATGGCTACACCTTC.

The rearrangement links TRBV5-1 to TRBJ2-5; 8 nucleotides match TRBD2. The V and J ends lost 2 bases and 2 bases, in that order; junction bases with no gene match: 5. Looked up from germline, CDR1 is SGHRS and CDR2 is YFSETQ. CDR3 length: 15 amino acids. The DNA for the CDR3 is TGCGCCAGCAGCTTCCAACTAGCGGATCAAGAGACCCAGTACTTC. Protein product: CASSFQLADQETQYF.

A remark on this clone: The junction departs from germline at one end; a sequencing error may be responsible. V gene TRBV25-1 combines with J gene TRBJ1-1; tentatively, D is TRBD1 (5 bases). Looked up from germline, CDR1 is MGHDK and CDR2 is SYGVNS. CDR3 length equals 14 residues. The CDR3 here is CASTKTRGNSEAFF. CDR3 in DNA: TGTGCCAGCACTAAAACTCGGGGGAACTCTGAAGCTTTCTTT.

The rearrangement joins TRBV7-8 to TRBJ1-4; a possible D gene is TRBD1 (5 bases). This CDR3 comprises 15 residues. With 4 bases removed from V and 1 base from J, the gap between germline ends came to 10 bases. CDR1 and CDR2 from the germline V gene are SGHVS and FQNEAQ. CDR3: CASSYSGGTNEKLFF. The CDR3 coding sequence is TGTGCCAGCAGCTACTCCGGGGGAACTAATGAAAAACTGTTTTTT.

The V call is TRBV6-5, the J call TRBJ2-7; a possible D gene is TRBD1 (6 bases). This CDR3 comprises 13 residues. V gave up 4 bases and J gave up 3 bases, with 10 bases separating them. CDR1 is MNHEY and CDR2 is SVGAGI in the germline V gene. The CDR3 is CASSSGTLYEQYF. Written as DNA, the CDR3 is TGTGCCAGCAGTTCCGGGACACTCTACGAGCAGTACTTC.

The chain combines TRBV7-8 with TRBJ1-2, with TRBD1 matching over 7 bases. V lost 4 bases to trimming and J lost 1 base; unmatched junction nucleotides: 12. Germline loops: CDR1 SGHVS, CDR2 FQNEAQ. CDR3 size: 17 residues. The CDR3 sequence is CASSYVRTGLLNYGYTF. For the CDR3, the DNA is TGTGCCAGCAGCTATGTCAGGACAGGCCTGCTTAACTATGGCTACACCTTC.

The chain employs TRBV4-1 and TRBJ2-7; 7 nucleotides match TRBD1. The CDR3 covers 15 residues. Germline V CDR1 and CDR2: MGHRA, YSYEKL. J gave up 1 base and V 1 base, and 4 bases lay outside the gene matches. CDR3: CASSQGRDRSYEQYF. CDR3 nucleotide sequence: TGCGCCAGCAGCCAAGGCCGGGACAGATCCTACGAGCAGTACTTC.